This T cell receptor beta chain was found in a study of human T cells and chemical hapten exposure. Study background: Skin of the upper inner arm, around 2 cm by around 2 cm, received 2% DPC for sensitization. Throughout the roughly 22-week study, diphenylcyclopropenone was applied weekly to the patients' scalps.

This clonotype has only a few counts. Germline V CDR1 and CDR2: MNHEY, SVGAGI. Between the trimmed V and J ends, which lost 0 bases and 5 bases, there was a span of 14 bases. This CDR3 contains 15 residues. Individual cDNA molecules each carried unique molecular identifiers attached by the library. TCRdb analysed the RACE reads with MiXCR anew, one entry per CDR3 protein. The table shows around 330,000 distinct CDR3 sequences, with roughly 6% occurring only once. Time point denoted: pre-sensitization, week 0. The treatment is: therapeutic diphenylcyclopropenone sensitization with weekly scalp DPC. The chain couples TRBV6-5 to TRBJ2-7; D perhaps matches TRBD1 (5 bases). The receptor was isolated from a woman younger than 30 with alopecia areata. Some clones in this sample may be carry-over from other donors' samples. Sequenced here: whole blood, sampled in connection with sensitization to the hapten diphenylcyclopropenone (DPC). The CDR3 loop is CASSYSAGHLNEQYF. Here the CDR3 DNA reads TGTGCCAGCAGTTACTCAGCAGGGCACTTGAACGAGCAGTACTTC.